The 26 T cell receptor beta chains below all came from one sample that was sequenced in a study of blood T cell repertoires in COVID-19. Clones were sequenced by immunoSEQ multiplex PCR, and TCRdb holds only the in-frame ones, with some missing. This table holds 200,000 to 250,000 clones, approximately 91% found once. Material: peripheral blood. All receptors come from a man aged 25-40 years with COVID-19, enrolled during active disease.

The CDR3 nucleotides read TGTGCCAGTCGGGGAGTGGATATACCCACCGGGGAGCTGTTTTTT. It translates to CASRGVDIPTGELFF. V gene TRBV7-6 combines with J gene TRBJ2-2, with TRBD2 as a possible D gene (5 bases). CDR1 and CDR2 from the germline V gene are SGHVS and FNYEAQ. This CDR3 contains 15 residues. The V gene lost 9 bases and the J gene lost 4 bases, with 18 bases spanning the gap.

The chain employs TRBV6-5 and TRBJ2-4; 7 nucleotides line up with TRBD2. This CDR3 has 14 amino acids. In germline, CDR1 is MNHEY, CDR2 SVGAGI. The ends lost 8 bases at V and 6 bases at J; junction bases unmatched: 10. The CDR3 loop is CASDTFPGGNIQYF. The CDR3 nucleotides read TGTGCCAGCGACACATTCCCGGGGGGAAACATTCAGTACTTC.

CDR3 bases: TGTGCCAGCAGCTTGTACGGGGTCGCAGAGACCCAGTACTTC. This codes for CASSLYGVAETQYF. The chain is built from TRBV7-7 and TRBJ2-5; D is perhaps TRBD2 (5 bases). The CDR3 totals 14 residues. V lost 3 bases, J lost 4 bases, and 12 bases lay in between. CDR1 SSHAT and CDR2 FNYEAQ come from the germline V gene (reference sequence).

The chain carries TRBV3-1 (or the pseudogene TRBV3-2) and TRBJ1-1; the D is unclear. In germline, CDR1 is LGHDT, CDR2 YNNKEL (reference sequence). There are 13 residues in the CDR3. Trimming shortened V by 0 bases and J by 5 bases, and 7 bases separated the two germline ends. The CDR3 nucleotides are TGTGCCAGCAGCCAAGATTGGAGGACTGAAGCTTTCTTT. It specifies CASSQDWRTEAFF.

The rearrangement joins TRBV5-1 to TRBJ1-2; TRBD1 aligns across 10 bases. V gave up 0 bases and J gave up 7 bases; unmatched junction bases: 6. CDR1 and CDR2 from the germline V gene are SGHRS and YFSETQ. CDR3 size: 15 residues. The CDR3 coding sequence is TGCGCCAGCAGCTTGGGACAGGGGGCTCGACGTGGCTACACCTTC. Translation: CASSLGQGARRGYTF.

This clone was picked up a small number of times. CDR3 sequence: CASSYREGRGAYYEQYF. Written as DNA, the CDR3 is TGTGCCAGCAGTTACAGGGAGGGGAGGGGGGCGTACTACGAGCAGTACTTC. V is TRBV6-2 or TRBV6-3 and J is TRBJ2-7; tentative D call: TRBD2 (7 bases). V was trimmed by 2 bases and J by 3 bases, leaving 20 bases between them. The V gene's germline CDR1 is MNHEY and CDR2 SVGEGT. This CDR3 is 17 amino acids long.

Comments on this clone: The junction shows a germline mismatch at one end, possibly a read error. The V gene is TRBV12-3 or TRBV12-4, the J gene TRBJ1-1, with TRBD1 matching 7 bases. CDR3 size: 12 residues. Written as DNA, the CDR3 is TGTGCCAGCAATTTAGAGGGGGCCGGGGCTTTCTTT. Translation: CASNLEGAGAFF.

The CDR3 spells CASSAPGQGINQETQYF. CDR3 nucleotide sequence: TGTGCCAGCAGCGCACCGGGACAGGGCATTAATCAGGAGACCCAGTACTTC. This chain connects TRBV5-4 to TRBJ2-5; TRBD1 agrees at 9 bases. The CDR3 contains 17 residues. The germline gives CDR1 SGHNT, CDR2 YYREEE (reference sequence). J lost 5 bases, V lost 4 bases, and 15 bases had no gene match.

V is TRBV2 and J is TRBJ1-1; 9 bases agree with TRBD1. Germline lookup yields CDR1 SNHLY and CDR2 FYNNEI. The CDR3 has 14 amino acids. After removal of 6 bases from V and 6 bases from J, the junction contained 8 bases not matched to a gene. CDR3 sequence: CASSDRDRAPEAFF. In DNA form, the CDR3 reads TGTGCCAGCAGCGACAGGGACAGGGCCCCTGAAGCTTTCTTT.

The J gene is TRBJ2-2, the V gene TRBV27; 7 bases are shared with TRBD1. The CDR3 covers 16 residues. Looked up from germline, CDR1 is MNHEY and CDR2 is SMNVEV (reference sequence). J was trimmed by 0 bases and V by 5 bases; bases with no gene match: 6. CDR3 region: CASSAAGTANTGELFF. Here the CDR3 DNA reads TGTGCCAGCAGTGCCGCCGGGACAGCGAACACCGGGGAGCTGTTTTTT.

The V call is TRBV3-1 (or the pseudogene TRBV3-2), the J call TRBJ1-4; D ambiguous. CDR3 size: 15 residues. Trimming shortened V by 1 base and J by 7 bases, and 13 bases separated the two germline ends. Germline V gene data show CDR1 as LGHDT and CDR2 as YNNKEL (reference sequence). The CDR3 sequence is CASSQGGSQVEKLFF. For the CDR3, the DNA is TGTGCCAGCAGCCAAGGAGGGTCGCAGGTTGAAAAACTGTTTTTT.

The genes are TRBV6-5 and TRBJ1-1; 7 positions match TRBD1. The CDR3 extends over 14 amino acids. Per the germline V gene, CDR1 is MNHEY and CDR2 is SVGAGI. V shed 6 bases, J shed 0 bases, and the junction held 4 bases outside the gene matches. CDR3 residues: CASSQGVLNTEAFF. CDR3 nucleotides: TGTGCCAGCAGCCAGGGGGTATTGAACACTGAAGCTTTCTTT.

The chain combines TRBV6-7 with TRBJ1-6; 8 positions agree with TRBD1. TRBV6-7 is an ORF, and what it does is uncertain. The CDR3 totals 17 residues. J lost 2 bases, V lost 8 bases, and 11 bases had no gene match. The CDR3 loop is CASQLTGGPPYNSPLHF. The CDR3 DNA reads TGTGCCAGCCAACTCACAGGGGGACCTCCCTATAATTCACCCCTCCACTTT.

The CDR3 bases are TGTGCCAGCAGCCAAAGCCTAGCGGGGGACCGCCCCGCAGATACGCAGTATTTT. Protein product: CASSQSLAGDRPADTQYF. The rearrangement joins TRBV3-1 (or the pseudogene TRBV3-2) to TRBJ2-3; 10 bases agree with TRBD2. V shed 2 bases and J 4 bases; nucleotides not matched to a gene: 12. The CDR3 has 18 residues. Germline V lookup: CDR1 LGHDT, CDR2 YNNKEL (reference sequence).

The V gene is TRBV7-2, the J gene TRBJ1-1; no clear D gene. Germline loops: CDR1 SGHTA, CDR2 FQGNSA. V lost 0 bases, J lost 5 bases, and 13 bases lay in between. The length of the CDR3 is 15 residues. The CDR3 here is CASSLAWAKRTEAFF. The CDR3 DNA follows: TGTGCCAGCAGCTTAGCTTGGGCCAAACGGACTGAAGCTTTCTTT.

The rearrangement uses TRBV24-1 and TRBJ2-2, with 11 bases aligning to TRBD1. Looked up from germline, CDR1 is KGHDR and CDR2 is SFDVKD. The CDR3 has 16 residues. Germline trimming cut 4 bases from V and 5 bases from J; bases unmatched to any gene: 5. CDR3 in amino acids: CATSDTGQGETGELFF. Here the CDR3 DNA reads TGTGCCACCAGTGACACGGGACAGGGGGAAACCGGGGAGCTGTTTTTT.

The V call is TRBV12-3 or TRBV12-4, the J call TRBJ1-1; no definite D call. The V end was cut by 3 bases, the J end by 7 bases, with 9 bases between. The CDR3 contains 12 residues. The CDR3 region has the DNA TGTGCCAGCAGTTTGGGCCGTGATGAAGCTTTCTTT. Translation gives CASSLGRDEAFF.

The J gene is TRBJ1-1, the V gene TRBV28; a possible D gene is TRBD1 (5 bases). This CDR3 has 14 residues. Looked up from germline, CDR1 is MDHEN and CDR2 is SYDVKM. Trimming took 4 bases from V and 4 from J, leaving 13 bases between them. Here the CDR3 DNA reads TGTGCCAGCAGTTCCCCGCAGGGCAGCACTGAAGCTTTCTTT. Amino acid sequence: CASSSPQGSTEAFF.

This sequence joins TRBV6-2 or TRBV6-3 and TRBJ1-2; D is perhaps TRBD1 (6 bases). Per germline, CDR1 MNHEY and CDR2 SVGEGT. V shed 5 bases and J shed 6 bases, with 13 bases lying between them. The CDR3 is 13 residues long. CDR3 residues: CASSPGQVDGYTF. Written as DNA, the CDR3 is TGTGCCAGCAGTCCGGGACAAGTGGATGGCTACACCTTC.

The CDR3 region has the DNA TGTGCCAGCAGCGTAGAAGTCAGATCAGATACGCAGTATTTT. Protein: CASSVEVRSDTQYF. This chain connects TRBV9 to TRBJ2-3, with D unclear. Per the germline V gene, CDR1 is SGDLS and CDR2 is YYNGEE. The CDR3 consists of 14 residues. The V end was cut by 0 bases, the J end by 4 bases, with 9 bases between.

About this clone: One end of the junction varies from germline; a read error may be responsible. The chain recombines TRBV5-5 with TRBJ2-5, with D perhaps TRBD2 (6 bases). This CDR3 has 16 amino acids. CDR1 SGHKS and CDR2 YYEKEE come from the germline V gene (reference sequence). CDR3: CASSPGAWDFQEAQYF. CDR3 DNA: TGTGCCAGCAGCCCCGGGGCCTGGGACTTCCAAGAGGCCCAGTACTTC.

DNA of the CDR3: TGCGCCAGCAGCCAACTCGGACTAGCGGGGGGCCTCCAAGAGACCCAGTACTTC. This gives the protein CASSQLGLAGGLQETQYF. The V and J genes are TRBV4-1 and TRBJ2-5; TRBD2 matches 14 bases. Germline V gene lookup returns CDR1 MGHRA and CDR2 YSYEKL. The CDR3 extends over 18 amino acids. The V gene end was trimmed by 2 bases and the J gene end by 1 base; junction bases not matched to a gene: 6.

The chain recombines TRBV2 with TRBJ2-3; perhaps TRBD2 as D (6 bases). This CDR3 is 12 amino acids long. Germline V lookup: CDR1 SNHLY, CDR2 FYNNEI. Trimming pared 8 bases from V and 2 bases from J, leaving 8 bases between. CDR3: CASSGVTDTQYF. The CDR3 DNA follows: TGTGCCAGCTCGGGGGTCACAGATACGCAGTATTTT.

The rearrangement links TRBV4-1 to TRBJ2-5; 8 positions agree with TRBD2. Trimming took 1 base from V and 9 from J; bases not matched to a gene: 4. The CDR3 extends over 13 amino acids. Germline V lookup: CDR1 MGHRA, CDR2 YSYEKL. The CDR3 reads CASSQASAGAQYF. CDR3 bases: TGCGCCAGCAGCCAAGCGTCAGCGGGAGCCCAGTACTTC.

The V gene is TRBV3-1 (or the pseudogene TRBV3-2), the J gene TRBJ1-6; D perhaps matches TRBD1 (5 bases). Germline values: CDR1 LGHDT, CDR2 YNNKEL (reference sequence). The CDR3 is 18 amino acids. Between the trimmed V and J ends, which lost 0 bases and 0 bases, there was a span of 12 bases. The CDR3 coding sequence is TGTGCCAGCAGCCAAGATTACGGGGGTCTCTCCTATAATTCACCCCTCCACTTT. The encoded protein is CASSQDYGGLSYNSPLHF.

The chain combines TRBV15 with TRBJ2-3, with a possible D match to TRBD2 (7 bases). The CDR3 totals 16 residues. Germline assignment: CDR1 LNHNV and CDR2 YYDKDF (reference sequence). The germline V and J ends were trimmed by 5 bases and 0 bases, with 15 bases remaining between them. CDR3 amino acids: CATSRRGGASTDTQYF. The CDR3 DNA is TGTGCCACCAGCCGCCGTGGGGGGGCTAGCACAGATACGCAGTATTTT.